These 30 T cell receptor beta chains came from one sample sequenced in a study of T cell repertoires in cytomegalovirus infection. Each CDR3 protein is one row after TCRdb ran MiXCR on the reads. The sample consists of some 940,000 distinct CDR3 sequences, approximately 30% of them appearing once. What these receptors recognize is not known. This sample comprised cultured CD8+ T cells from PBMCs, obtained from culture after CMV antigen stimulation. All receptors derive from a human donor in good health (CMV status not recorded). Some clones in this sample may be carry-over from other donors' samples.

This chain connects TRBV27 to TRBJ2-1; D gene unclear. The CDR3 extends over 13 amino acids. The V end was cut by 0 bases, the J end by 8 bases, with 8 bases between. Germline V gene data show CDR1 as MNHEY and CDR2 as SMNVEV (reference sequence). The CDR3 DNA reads TGTGCCAGCAGTTTATCTCGACCCCATGAGCAGTTCTTC. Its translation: CASSLSRPHEQFF.

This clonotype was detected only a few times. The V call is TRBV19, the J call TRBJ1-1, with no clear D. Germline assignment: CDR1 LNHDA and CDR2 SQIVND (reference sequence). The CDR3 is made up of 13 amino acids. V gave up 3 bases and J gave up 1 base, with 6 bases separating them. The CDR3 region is CASSMIGNTEAFF. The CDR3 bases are TGTGCCAGTAGTATGATCGGGAACACTGAAGCTTTCTTT.

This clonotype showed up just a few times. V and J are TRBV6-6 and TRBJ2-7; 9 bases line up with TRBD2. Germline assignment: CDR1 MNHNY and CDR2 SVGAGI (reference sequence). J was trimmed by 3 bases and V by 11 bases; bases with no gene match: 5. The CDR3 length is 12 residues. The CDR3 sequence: CAAGGLGYEQYF. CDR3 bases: TGTGCCGCGGGGGGGCTAGGCTACGAGCAGTACTTC.

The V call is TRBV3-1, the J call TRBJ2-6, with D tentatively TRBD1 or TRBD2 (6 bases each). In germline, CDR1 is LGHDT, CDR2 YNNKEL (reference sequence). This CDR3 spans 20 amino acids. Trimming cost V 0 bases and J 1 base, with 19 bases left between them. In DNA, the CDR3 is TGTGCCAGCAGCCAAGATCGTCGGGGGCCCATAGGGTCTGGGGCCAACGTCCTGACTTTC. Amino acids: CASSQDRRGPIGSGANVLTF.

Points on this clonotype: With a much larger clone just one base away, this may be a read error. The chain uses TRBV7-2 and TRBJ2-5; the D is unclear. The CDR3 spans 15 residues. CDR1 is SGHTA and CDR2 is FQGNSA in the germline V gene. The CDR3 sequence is CASSLGRKIQEIQYF. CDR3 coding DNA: TGTGCCAGCAGCTTAGGAAGAAAAATTCAAGAGATCCAGTACTTC.

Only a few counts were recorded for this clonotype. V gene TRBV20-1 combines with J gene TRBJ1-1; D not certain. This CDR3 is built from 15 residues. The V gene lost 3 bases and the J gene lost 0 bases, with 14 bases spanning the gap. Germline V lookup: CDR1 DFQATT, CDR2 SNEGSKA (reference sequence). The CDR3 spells CSAREASGMNTEAFF. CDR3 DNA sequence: TGCAGTGCTAGGGAGGCCAGTGGGATGAACACTGAAGCTTTCTTT.

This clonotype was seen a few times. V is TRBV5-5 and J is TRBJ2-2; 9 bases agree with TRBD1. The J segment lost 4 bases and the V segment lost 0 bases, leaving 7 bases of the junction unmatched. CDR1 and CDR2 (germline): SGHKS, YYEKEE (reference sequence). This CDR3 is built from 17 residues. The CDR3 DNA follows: TGTGCCAGCAGCTTGGAGGACTGGACAGGGGCCACCGGGGAGCTGTTTTTT. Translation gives CASSLEDWTGATGELFF.

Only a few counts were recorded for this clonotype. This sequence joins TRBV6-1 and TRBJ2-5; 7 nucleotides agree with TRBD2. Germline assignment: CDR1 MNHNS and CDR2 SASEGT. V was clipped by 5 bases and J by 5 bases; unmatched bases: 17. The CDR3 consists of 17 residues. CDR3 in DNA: TGTGCCAGCAGTCCTAGCCTGGGGGGGACCCTTACGGAGACCCAGTACTTC. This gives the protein CASSPSLGGTLTETQYF.

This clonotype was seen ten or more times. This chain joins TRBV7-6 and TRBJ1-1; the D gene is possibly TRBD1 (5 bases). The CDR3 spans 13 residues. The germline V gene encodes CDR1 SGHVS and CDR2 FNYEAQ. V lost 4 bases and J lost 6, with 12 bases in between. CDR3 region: CASSSFQGAEAFF. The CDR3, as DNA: TGTGCCAGCAGCTCCTTCCAGGGTGCTGAAGCTTTCTTT. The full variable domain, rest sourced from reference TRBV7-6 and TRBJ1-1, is GAGVSQSPRYKVTKRGQDVALRCDPISGHVSLYWYRQALGQGPEFLTYFNYEAQQDKSGLPNDRFSAERPEGSISTLTIQRTEQRDSAMYRCASSSFQGAEAFFGQGTRLTVV.

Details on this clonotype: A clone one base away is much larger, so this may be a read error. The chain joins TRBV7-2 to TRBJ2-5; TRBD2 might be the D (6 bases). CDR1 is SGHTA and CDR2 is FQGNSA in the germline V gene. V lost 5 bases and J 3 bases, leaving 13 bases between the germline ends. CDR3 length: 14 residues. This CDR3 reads CTSSLETGEETQYF. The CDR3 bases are TGTACCAGCAGCCTTGAGACGGGAGAAGAGACCCAGTACTTC.

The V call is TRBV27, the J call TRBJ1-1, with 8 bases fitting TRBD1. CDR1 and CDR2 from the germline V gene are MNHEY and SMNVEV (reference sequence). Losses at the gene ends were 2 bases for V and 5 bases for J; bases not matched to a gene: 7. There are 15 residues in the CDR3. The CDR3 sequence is CASSLRQGARTEAFF. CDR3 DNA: TGTGCCAGCAGTTTACGTCAGGGGGCGAGGACTGAAGCTTTCTTT.

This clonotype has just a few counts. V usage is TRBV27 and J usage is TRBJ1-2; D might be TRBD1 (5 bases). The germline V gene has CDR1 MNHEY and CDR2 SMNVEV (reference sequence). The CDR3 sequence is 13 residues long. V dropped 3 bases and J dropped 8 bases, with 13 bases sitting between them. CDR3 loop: CASSLTTGYGYTF. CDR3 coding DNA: TGTGCCAGCAGTTTGACTACAGGTTACGGCTACACCTTC.

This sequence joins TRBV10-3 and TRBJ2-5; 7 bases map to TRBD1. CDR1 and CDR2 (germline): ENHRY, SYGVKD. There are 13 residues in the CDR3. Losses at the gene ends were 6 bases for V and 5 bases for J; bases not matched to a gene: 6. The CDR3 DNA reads TGTGCCATCAGAGAGACAGGGCAGGAGACCCAGTACTTC. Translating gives CAIRETGQETQYF.

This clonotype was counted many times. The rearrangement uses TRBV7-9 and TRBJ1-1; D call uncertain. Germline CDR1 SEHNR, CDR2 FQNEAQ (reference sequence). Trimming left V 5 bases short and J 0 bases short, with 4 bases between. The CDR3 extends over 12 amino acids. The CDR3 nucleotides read TGTGCCAGCAGCCATCTGAACACTGAAGCTTTCTTT. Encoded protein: CASSHLNTEAFF. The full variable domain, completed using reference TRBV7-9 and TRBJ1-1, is DTGVSQNPRHKITKRGQNVTFRCDPISEHNRLYWYRQTLGQGPEFLTYFQNEAQLEKSRLLSDRFSAERPKGSFSTLEIQRTEQGDSAMYLCASSHLNTEAFFGQGTRLTVV.

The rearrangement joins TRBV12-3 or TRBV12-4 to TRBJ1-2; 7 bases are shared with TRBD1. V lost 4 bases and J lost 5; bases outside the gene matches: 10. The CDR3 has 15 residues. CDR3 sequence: CASSSSGTAFYGYTF. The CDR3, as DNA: TGTGCCAGCAGTTCCTCCGGGACAGCGTTTTATGGCTACACCTTC.

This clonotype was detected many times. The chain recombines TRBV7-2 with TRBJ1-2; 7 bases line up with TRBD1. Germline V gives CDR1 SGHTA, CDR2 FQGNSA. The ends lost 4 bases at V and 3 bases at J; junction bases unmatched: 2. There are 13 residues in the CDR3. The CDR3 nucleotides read TGTGCCAGCAGCTCGACAGGGTACTATGGCTACACCTTC. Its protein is CASSSTGYYGYTF.

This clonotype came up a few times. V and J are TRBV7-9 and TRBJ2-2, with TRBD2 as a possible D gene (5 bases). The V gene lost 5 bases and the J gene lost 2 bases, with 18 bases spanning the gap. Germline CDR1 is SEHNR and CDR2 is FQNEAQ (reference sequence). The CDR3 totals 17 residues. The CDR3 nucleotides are TGTGCCAGCAGCCAGAACGGCCGGACTCCTAACACCGGGGAGCTGTTTTTT. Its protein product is CASSQNGRTPNTGELFF.

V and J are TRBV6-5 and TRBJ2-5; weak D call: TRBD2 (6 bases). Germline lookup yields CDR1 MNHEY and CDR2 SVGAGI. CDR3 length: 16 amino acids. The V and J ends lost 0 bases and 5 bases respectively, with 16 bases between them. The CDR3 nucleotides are TGTGCCAGCAGTTACTCGAGGAGGGAGATTTCGGAGACCCAGTACTTC. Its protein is CASSYSRREISETQYF.

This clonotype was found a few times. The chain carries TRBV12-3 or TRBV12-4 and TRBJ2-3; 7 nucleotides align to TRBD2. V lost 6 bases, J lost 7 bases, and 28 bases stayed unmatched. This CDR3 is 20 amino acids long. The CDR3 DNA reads TGTGCCAGCAGCCACCGGCCAGCCTCTCCAGCGGGGTCGGGGAAAAATACGCAGTATTTT. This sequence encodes CASSHRPASPAGSGKNTQYF.

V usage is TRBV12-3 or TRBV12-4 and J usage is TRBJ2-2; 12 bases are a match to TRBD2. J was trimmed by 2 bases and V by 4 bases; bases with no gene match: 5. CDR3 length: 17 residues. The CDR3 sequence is CASSSTSGGDNTGELFF. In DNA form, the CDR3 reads TGTGCCAGCAGTTCGACTAGCGGGGGAGACAACACCGGGGAGCTGTTTTTT.

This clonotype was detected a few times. CDR3 in amino acids: CASREFGQGPSGANVLTF. The DNA of the CDR3 is TGTGCCAGCAGGGAGTTTGGACAGGGCCCCTCTGGGGCCAACGTCCTGACTTTC. This chain links TRBV6-6 with TRBJ2-6, with TRBD1 matching 8 bases. Germline loops: CDR1 MNHNY, CDR2 SVGAGI (reference sequence). The V gene end was trimmed by 6 bases and the J gene end by 0 bases; junction bases not matched to a gene: 10. This CDR3 comprises 18 residues.

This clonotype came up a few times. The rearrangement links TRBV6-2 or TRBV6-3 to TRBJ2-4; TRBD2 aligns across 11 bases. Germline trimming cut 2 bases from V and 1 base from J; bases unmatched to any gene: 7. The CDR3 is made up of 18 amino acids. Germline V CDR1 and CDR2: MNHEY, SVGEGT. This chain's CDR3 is CASSYPLAGGMAKNIQYF. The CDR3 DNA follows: TGTGCCAGCAGTTACCCTCTAGCGGGGGGAATGGCCAAAAACATTCAGTACTTC.

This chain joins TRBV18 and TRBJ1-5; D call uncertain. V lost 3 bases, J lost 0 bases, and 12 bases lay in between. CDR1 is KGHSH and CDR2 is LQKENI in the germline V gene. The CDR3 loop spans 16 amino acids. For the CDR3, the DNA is TGTGCCAGCTCACCCCGGGCGGTAGATAGCAATCAGCCCCAGCATTTT. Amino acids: CASSPRAVDSNQPQHF.

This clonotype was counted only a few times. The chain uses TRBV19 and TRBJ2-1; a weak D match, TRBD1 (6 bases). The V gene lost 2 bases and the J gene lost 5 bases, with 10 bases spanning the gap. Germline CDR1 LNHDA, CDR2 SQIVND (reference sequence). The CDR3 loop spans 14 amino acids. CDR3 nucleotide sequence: TGTGCCAGTAGTATAACAGGGAGACACAATGAGCAGTTCTTC. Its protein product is CASSITGRHNEQFF.

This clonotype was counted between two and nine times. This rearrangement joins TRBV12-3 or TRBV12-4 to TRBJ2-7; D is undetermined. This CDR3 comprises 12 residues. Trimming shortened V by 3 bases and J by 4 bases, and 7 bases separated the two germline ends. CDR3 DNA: TGTGCCAGCAGTTTTGTTCGTTACGAGCAGTACTTC. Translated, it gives CASSFVRYEQYF.

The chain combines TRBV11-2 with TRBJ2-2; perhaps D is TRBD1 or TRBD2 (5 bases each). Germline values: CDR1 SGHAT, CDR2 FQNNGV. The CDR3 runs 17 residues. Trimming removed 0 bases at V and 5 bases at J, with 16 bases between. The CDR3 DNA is TGTGCCAGCAGCTTAGATATAGGGGACGGGGATACCGGGGAGCTGTTTTTT. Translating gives CASSLDIGDGDTGELFF.

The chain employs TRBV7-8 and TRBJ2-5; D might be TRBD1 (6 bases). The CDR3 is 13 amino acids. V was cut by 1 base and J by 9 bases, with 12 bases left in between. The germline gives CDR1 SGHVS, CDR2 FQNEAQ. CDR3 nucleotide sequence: TGTGCCAGCAGCTTAGTGCCAGGGGATTCCCAGTACTTC. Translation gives CASSLVPGDSQYF.

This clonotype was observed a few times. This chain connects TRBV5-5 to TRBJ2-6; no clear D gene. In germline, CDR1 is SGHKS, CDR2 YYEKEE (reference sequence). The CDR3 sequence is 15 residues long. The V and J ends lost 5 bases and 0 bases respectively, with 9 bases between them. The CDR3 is CASSFYISGANVLTF. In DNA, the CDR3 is TGTGCCAGCAGTTTTTATATCTCTGGGGCCAACGTCCTGACTTTC.

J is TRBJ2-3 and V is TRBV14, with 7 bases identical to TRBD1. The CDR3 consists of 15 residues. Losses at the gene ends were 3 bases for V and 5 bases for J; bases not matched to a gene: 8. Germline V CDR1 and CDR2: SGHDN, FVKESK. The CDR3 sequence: CASSQVDRRKDTQYF. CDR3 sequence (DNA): TGTGCCAGCAGCCAGGTGGACAGGCGGAAAGATACGCAGTATTTT.

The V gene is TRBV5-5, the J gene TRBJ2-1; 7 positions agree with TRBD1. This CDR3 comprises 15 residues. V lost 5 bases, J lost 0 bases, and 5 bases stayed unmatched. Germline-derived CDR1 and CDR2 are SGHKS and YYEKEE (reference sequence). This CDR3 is CASRWDSFSYNEQFF. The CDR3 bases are TGTGCCAGCAGATGGGACAGCTTCTCCTACAATGAGCAGTTCTTC.